The clone carrying this T cell receptor beta chain was counted only a few times. Antigen specificity is unknown. Full-length variable regions came from constant-region reverse primers plus semi-nested Nested Universal Primer A PCR. One entry per CDR3 protein results from TCRdb running MiXCR on the 5' RACE reads. Of around 50,000 distinct CDR3 sequences listed, over 15% are singletons. Study conclusions and caveats: Tumor-infiltrating Treg TCR alpha and beta sequences overlapped most with tumor naive CD4+ T cells, then blood naive. Tumor memory CD4+ T cell TCR gene usage was found to cluster with blood and lymph node memory CD4+ cells and with lymph node naive CD4+ cells. Whole repertoires were not studied in the larger cohort, only one V-J beta rearrangement.

The sample comprised naive CD4+ T cells sorted from blood. Subset described: naive CD4+ T cells, CD4+CD45RA+CD25-. The TCR comes from a female donor with breast cancer.

The CDR3: CASSQWYYNEQFF. Here the CDR3 DNA reads TGCGCCAGCAGCCAATGGTACTACAATGAGCAGTTCTTC. The rearrangement links TRBV4-1 to TRBJ2-1, with unresolved D. The germline V gene has CDR1 MGHRA and CDR2 YSYEKL. With 2 bases removed from V and 3 bases from J, the gap between germline ends came to 5 bases. This CDR3 spans 13 amino acids.